One sample yielded the 13 T cell receptor beta chains listed below, sequenced in a study of CD8+ T cells in alopecia areata. Treatment noted: oral pan-JAK inhibitor, 5-10 mg twice daily. Reverse transcribed after extraction, RNA yielded cDNA as the sequencing template. TCRdb's copy holds only in-frame clones and misses some; the assay was immunoSEQ multiplex PCR. The top ten clones hold roughly 25% of a sample with approximately 140,000 clones, roughly 82% of them seen once. Sequenced material: CD8+ T cells sorted from blood, taken at week 4, from a patient treated with tofacitinib. All receptors derive from a human donor with alopecia areata.

The rearrangement joins TRBV27 to TRBJ2-3; D uncertain. There are 13 residues in the CDR3. Germline V gene sequence: CDR1 MNHEY, CDR2 SMNVEV (reference sequence). Trimming left V 2 bases short and J 6 bases short, with 9 bases between. The CDR3 DNA follows: TGTGCCAGCAGTTTAGGCTCCTGGGATACGCAGTATTTT. Protein product: CASSLGSWDTQYF.

Only a few counts were recorded for this clone. CDR3: CASSPRDREGTEAFF. The CDR3 DNA follows: TGCGCCAGCAGCCCTCGGGACAGGGAAGGAACTGAAGCTTTCTTT. The rearrangement joins TRBV4-1 to TRBJ1-1; the match to TRBD1 covers 9 bases. The germline V gene has CDR1 MGHRA and CDR2 YSYEKL. V lost 4 bases, J lost 5 bases, and 8 bases stayed unmatched. The CDR3 extends over 15 amino acids.

The chain uses TRBV7-8 and TRBJ1-1, with a possible D match to TRBD1 (5 bases). V gave up 5 bases and J gave up 11 bases, with 21 bases separating them. The CDR3 totals 14 residues. CDR1 and CDR2 from the germline V gene are SGHVS and FQNEAQ. CDR3 amino acids: CASSRRGTDTEAFF. CDR3 nucleotide sequence: TGTGCCAGCAGCCGTCGTGGGACGGATACGGAGGCTTTCTTT.

The rearrangement links TRBV4-3 to TRBJ2-3; TRBD2 is a possible D gene (6 bases). The V end was cut by 0 bases, the J end by 2 bases, with 15 bases between. Germline CDR1 reads LGHNA; CDR2 reads YSLEER. CDR3 length equals 17 residues. CDR3 bases: TGCGCCAGCAGCCAAGACGGGAGCTACCCCTTCACAGATACGCAGTATTTT. It encodes CASSQDGSYPFTDTQYF.

V usage is TRBV6-6 and J usage is TRBJ2-3, with 8 positions matching TRBD2. CDR3 length: 15 amino acids. J gave up 1 base and V 8 bases, and 8 bases lay outside the gene matches. Germline CDR1 reads MNHNY; CDR2 reads SVGAGI (reference sequence). The CDR3, as DNA: TGTGCCAGCGACAACCTACTAGCGGGCACAGATACGCAGTATTTT. Its translation is CASDNLLAGTDTQYF.

The chain combines TRBV27 with TRBJ2-7; no clear D. V lost 6 bases, J lost 0 bases, and 21 bases lay in between. There are 17 residues in the CDR3. Germline values: CDR1 MNHEY, CDR2 SMNVEV (reference sequence). In DNA form, the CDR3 reads TGTGCCAGCAGATCCCACCCCCGGTCAGAGCCCTCCTACGAGCAGTACTTC. As protein: CASRSHPRSEPSYEQYF.

This chain links TRBV7-9 with TRBJ1-1; D perhaps matches TRBD1 (5 bases). CDR3 length: 15 residues. CDR1 and CDR2 (germline): SEHNR, FQNEAQ (reference sequence). V dropped 4 bases and J dropped 7 bases, with 19 bases sitting between them. The CDR3 loop is CASSSPPTGSSEAFF. The DNA of the CDR3 is TGTGCCAGCAGCTCCCCCCCCACAGGCTCCAGTGAAGCTTTCTTT. Full variable domain (missing parts from reference TRBV7-9 and TRBJ1-1): DTGVSQNPRHKITKRGQNVTFRCDPISEHNRLYWYRQTLGQGPEFLTYFQNEAQLEKSRLLSDRFSAERPKGSFSTLEIQRTEQGDSAMYLCASSSPPTGSSEAFFGQGTRLTVV.

The rearrangement joins TRBV5-1 to TRBJ1-1; D possibly corresponds to TRBD1 (6 bases). Germline V gene data show CDR1 as SGHRS and CDR2 as YFSETQ. The CDR3 spans 16 residues. The V end was cut by 0 bases, the J end by 2 bases, with 14 bases between. This chain's CDR3 is CASSLDTGPYNTEAFF. The CDR3 DNA reads TGCGCCAGCAGCTTGGACACAGGGCCTTACAACACTGAAGCTTTCTTT. Complete variable domain (other parts from reference TRBV5-1 and TRBJ1-1): KAGVTQTPRYLIKTRGQQVTLSCSPISGHRSVSWYQQTPGQGLQFLFEYFSETQRNKGNFPGRFSGRQFSNSRSEMNVSTLELGDSALYLCASSLDTGPYNTEAFFGQGTRLTVV.

The chain combines TRBV4-2 with TRBJ2-5; 11 positions agree with TRBD2. CDR3 length equals 18 residues. Germline CDR1 is LGHNA and CDR2 is YNFKEQ. With 1 base clipped from V and 1 base from J, the junction kept 8 bases outside the gene matches. The CDR3 loop is CASSQGLPGLAVQETQYF. The CDR3 bases are TGTGCCAGCAGCCAAGGTCTACCGGGACTAGCGGTCCAAGAGACCCAGTACTTC.

This clone was recorded a few times. The V and J genes are TRBV6-5 and TRBJ2-4; D not certain. The CDR3 length is 13 residues. The germline V and J ends were trimmed by 2 bases and 5 bases, with 7 bases remaining between them. Germline V CDR1 and CDR2: MNHEY, SVGAGI. This CDR3 is CASSYGQENIQYF. The CDR3 nucleotides are TGTGCCAGCAGTTACGGCCAGGAAAACATTCAGTACTTC.

The rearrangement links TRBV4-3 to TRBJ2-7; no reliable D call. V was pared by 0 bases and J by 0 bases, with 9 bases between. The CDR3 sequence is 15 residues long. Germline CDR1 LGHNA, CDR2 YSLEER. The CDR3 DNA follows: TGCGCCAGCAGCCAAGAAATTTGGGGCTCCTACGAGCAGTACTTC. It is translated as CASSQEIWGSYEQYF.

J is TRBJ2-7 and V is TRBV19; D possibly corresponds to TRBD1 (5 bases). The CDR3 extends over 13 amino acids. Per the germline V gene, CDR1 is LNHDA and CDR2 is SQIVND (reference sequence). V lost 6 bases, J lost 5 bases, and 14 bases lay in between. The CDR3 DNA is TGTGCCAGTAGCCCTTCAGGGTACGACGAGCAGTACTTC. It codes for CASSPSGYDEQYF.

The chain couples TRBV5-6 to TRBJ1-4; D might be TRBD1 (6 bases). V was trimmed by 4 bases and J by 8 bases, leaving 15 bases between them. The germline V gene has CDR1 SGHDT and CDR2 YYEEEE. This CDR3 contains 14 residues. CDR3 nucleotide sequence: TGTGCCAGCAGCCCGACGGGGGCTCTGGAAAAACTGTTTTTT. Amino acids: CASSPTGALEKLFF.